The 8 T cell receptor beta chains reported below all come from one sample, sequenced in a study of early T cells in non-severe SARS-CoV-2 infection (dated by TCRdb to about 2021). The method behind the library was 5' RACE. Sequencing instrument: NextSeq 500. TCRdb reanalyzed the raw reads on its own, using fastp at Q25 for trimming and MiXCR for clone calling, and kept in-frame beta chains. Each record represents a unique CDR3 protein, reported with the most common genes and DNA among its rows. The sample records around 71,000 distinct CDR3 sequences, over 8% of which are singletons. The leading ten clones occupy around 16% of the sample. The specimen was whole blood, collected at baseline. These TCRs come from an adult who was a healthcare worker with PCR-confirmed SARS-CoV-2 infection or an uninfected control (not recorded which).

This clonotype was observed at least ten times. The V and J genes are TRBV29-1 and TRBJ1-3; D remains ambiguous. Per the germline V gene, CDR1 is SQVTM and CDR2 is ANQGSEA. The CDR3 is 12 residues long. V lost 7 bases, J lost 4 bases, and 11 bases lay in between. The CDR3 is CSAIWGGNTIYF. The CDR3 DNA is TGCAGCGCTATCTGGGGAGGAAACACCATATATTTT.

This clonotype is categorized as medium-sized (0.01 to 0.1%). Compared with germline, one end of the junction differs, possibly owing to a read error. The chain combines TRBV7-7 with TRBJ2-5, with a possible D match to TRBD2 (5 bases). The CDR3 length is 14 residues. Germline CDR1 reads SSHAT; CDR2 reads FNYEAQ (reference sequence). The CDR3 bases are TGTGCTAGCAGCTCGGACTCCGGCGGAGAGACCCAGTACTTC. Encoded protein: CASSSDSGGETQYF.

This sequence joins TRBV7-2 and TRBJ2-1; 8 bases are shared with TRBD1. CDR1 and CDR2 (germline): SGHTA, FQGNSA. The CDR3 is made up of 15 amino acids. V lost 5 bases, J lost 2 bases, and 5 bases stayed unmatched. The CDR3 DNA is TGTGCCAGCAGCGGACAGGGTGTTCCCTACAATGAGCAGTTCTTC. This gives the protein CASSGQGVPYNEQFF.

This clonotype has a count of ten or more. This rearrangement joins TRBV24-1 to TRBJ2-5, with 8 bases identical to TRBD2. This CDR3 is 15 amino acids long. Germline assignment: CDR1 KGHDR and CDR2 SFDVKD. V dropped 5 bases and J dropped 1; count of bases not matched to a gene: 5. CDR3 amino acids: CATSGETSVQETQYF. The CDR3 coding sequence is TGTGCCACCAGTGGCGAGACTAGCGTCCAAGAGACCCAGTACTTC.

This clonotype was observed many times. The rearrangement links TRBV27 to TRBJ2-7; 10 bases match TRBD1. Germline trimming cut 7 bases from V and 3 bases from J; bases unmatched to any gene: 9. The V gene's germline CDR1 is MNHEY and CDR2 SMNVEV (reference sequence). This CDR3 comprises 15 residues. The CDR3 protein is CASKRTGTGVYEQYF. CDR3 bases: TGTGCCAGCAAGCGAACCGGGACAGGGGTCTACGAGCAGTACTTC.

The chain combines TRBV24-1 with TRBJ2-1; D possibly corresponds to TRBD2 (6 bases). This CDR3 spans 16 amino acids. Germline V lookup: CDR1 KGHDR, CDR2 SFDVKD. With 4 bases removed from V and 5 bases from J, the gap between germline ends came to 17 bases. The CDR3 region is CATSDLRFGGNNEQFF. The CDR3 nucleotides read TGTGCCACCAGTGACCTTAGGTTCGGCGGGAACAATGAGCAGTTCTTC.

By its share, this clonotype is medium-sized. The chain employs TRBV18 and TRBJ1-3; 7 nucleotides align to TRBD1. CDR3 length equals 15 residues. V gave up 5 bases and J gave up 3 bases; unmatched junction bases: 7. Germline V CDR1 and CDR2: KGHSH, LQKENI. The CDR3 nucleotides are TGTGCCAGCTCAGAGGGACAGTATCTTGGAAACACCATATATTTT. It specifies CASSEGQYLGNTIYF.

The table lists this clonotype with a count of one. The chain recombines TRBV7-9 with TRBJ2-3; D gene unclear. Trimming took 6 bases from V and 1 from J, leaving 11 bases between them. The CDR3 extends over 14 amino acids. CDR1 is SEHNR and CDR2 is FQNEAQ in the germline V gene (reference sequence). DNA for the CDR3: TGTGCCAGCAGTTATTCGCCCGGCACAGATACGCAGTATTTT. Amino acids: CASSYSPGTDTQYF.